A selection of T cell receptor beta chains follows, all from one sample in a study of B cell selection in AIRE deficiency. Repertoires were generated with immunoSEQ multiplex PCR, while TCRdb's copy carries only in-frame clones and drops some. The profile shows more than 25,000 clones, less than 97% of them singletons. The source material was CD4+CD127+ conventional T cells sorted from PBMCs. These receptors came from a human donor in good health. Both conserved end residues are part of each CDR3. The D gene is left open where the match is weak.

v_gene: TRBV29-1; d_gene: -; j_gene: TRBJ2-3; CDR3aa: CSVAMDVGTQYF
v_gene: TRBV27; d_gene: TRBD1; j_gene: TRBJ2-7; CDR3aa: CASSSPGGQDTYEQYF
v_gene: TRBV4-1; d_gene: TRBD2; j_gene: TRBJ2-3; CDR3aa: CASRAYSGAGASTDTQYF
v_gene: TRBV29-1; d_gene: -; j_gene: TRBJ2-3; CDR3aa: CSVEATVTDTQYF
v_gene: TRBV7-2; d_gene: -; j_gene: TRBJ1-5; CDR3aa: CASSFRDGYNQPQHF
v_gene: TRBV5-4; d_gene: TRBD1; j_gene: TRBJ2-1; CDR3aa: CASSSGTGHNEQFF
v_gene: TRBV5-1; d_gene: -; j_gene: TRBJ2-3; CDR3aa: CASSLGGATDTQYF
v_gene: TRBV7-3; d_gene: TRBD1; j_gene: TRBJ1-6; CDR3aa: CASSLGTASHSPLHF
v_gene: TRBV6-5; d_gene: -; j_gene: TRBJ1-5; CDR3aa: CASSYKGLGQPQHF
v_gene: TRBV2; d_gene: -; j_gene: TRBJ2-3; CDR3aa: CASLYTRGSTDTQYF
v_gene: TRBV29-1; d_gene: -; j_gene: TRBJ2-2; CDR3aa: CSVGWPGTGELFF
v_gene: TRBV19; d_gene: -; j_gene: TRBJ1-2; CDR3aa: CASSIAGHARYGYTF
v_gene: TRBV9; d_gene: -; j_gene: TRBJ2-5; CDR3aa: CASSPGTTKETQYF
v_gene: TRBV7-8; d_gene: TRBD1; j_gene: TRBJ2-7; CDR3aa: CASSPRDRAYEQYF
v_gene: TRBV6-1; d_gene: -; j_gene: TRBJ2-1; CDR3aa: CASSGRVNEQFF
v_gene: TRBV9; d_gene: -; j_gene: TRBJ2-3; CDR3aa: CASSPRTGTDTQYF
v_gene: TRBV11-3; d_gene: -; j_gene: TRBJ1-1; CDR3aa: CASSSRGPGAEAFF